A single TCR beta chain is shown here with its context. This sample was taken from a study of shared clonotypes between healthy human individuals. Method: immunoSEQ multiplex PCR; TCRdb's copy keeps in-frame clones and lacks some. The sample records over a million clones, around 76% being singletons. This CDR3 spans 14 amino acids. Germline CDR1 MNHEY, CDR2 SMNVEV (reference sequence). J lost 2 bases, V lost 6 bases, and 6 bases had no gene match. Study donors comprised healthy, HIV-negative adults devoid of recent acute infection or vaccination. The split of CD4+ cells yielded CD45RA+ naive and CD45RA-negative memory subsets.

This receptor was obtained from a young man in good health. Sequencing was carried out using memory CD4+ T cells sorted from blood. Subset: CD45RA-negative fraction. V and J are TRBV27 and TRBJ1-1, with 7 positions matching TRBD1. This CDR3 reads CASSRRTGNTEAFF. The CDR3, as DNA: TGTGCCAGCAGCCGACGGACAGGCAACACTGAAGCTTTCTTT.